The clone carrying this TCR beta chain was found once. The CDR3 length is 15 residues. V shed 1 base and J shed 0 bases, with 7 bases lying between them. Germline CDR1 and CDR2: LGHDT and YNNKEL (reference sequence). Participants, 18 to 89 years old, spanned about two dozen US areas. Cohorts were determined from participant-reported clinical history. Cohort 3 donors were reported recovered after two negative PCRs, clearance, or symptom resolution. Profiling relied on immunoSEQ multiplex PCR, and the TCRdb table lists in-frame clones only, not all of them. The table shows a few hundred thousand clones, with approximately 85% occurring only once. This sample was taken from a study of blood T cell repertoires in COVID-19.

What was sequenced was PBMCs or T cells enriched from blood (not recorded which). The rearrangement joins TRBV3-1 (or the pseudogene TRBV3-2) to TRBJ1-3, with D unclear. The sequence was collected from a woman aged 25 to 39 who had recovered from COVID-19. The CDR3 loop reads CASSQARVSGNTIYF. CDR3 nucleotide sequence: TGTGCCAGCAGCCAAGCCCGGGTCTCTGGAAACACCATATATTTT.